A single sample is the source of the 14 T cell receptor beta chains below, sequenced in a study of blood T cell repertoires in COVID-19 (TCRdb year 2020). Library construction relied on the immunoSEQ multiplex PCR assay. Sourced from immuneACCESS, this table was stored by TCRdb with only in-frame sequences that have V and J called. A share of the clones is absent; for the studies checked, an unresolved V gene accounts for under half, and the remainder has no known explanation. The sample table contains around 250,000 clones; only one count was recorded for around four fifths of them. Of the sample, over 4.5% falls within the top ten clones. Sample: peripheral blood. These receptors came from a man aged 60 to 75 who had recovered from COVID-19.

The chain is built from TRBV24-1 and TRBJ1-5; D remains ambiguous. With 6 bases removed from V and 0 bases from J, the gap between germline ends came to 8 bases. The germline V gene encodes CDR1 KGHDR and CDR2 SFDVKD. The CDR3 spans 14 residues. CDR3 sequence reads: CATSSESSNQPQHF. Written as DNA, the CDR3 is TGTGCCACCAGTAGTGAGTCTAGCAATCAGCCCCAGCATTTT.

This clone has a handful of counts. The chain recombines TRBV6-5 with TRBJ2-5, with 10 bases that match TRBD1. The CDR3 has 15 amino acids. The V gene end was trimmed by 8 bases and the J gene end by 3 bases; junction bases not matched to a gene: 9. The germline V gene encodes CDR1 MNHEY and CDR2 SVGAGI. CDR3 region: CASGGTGATKETQYF. DNA of the CDR3: TGTGCCAGCGGAGGGACAGGGGCCACAAAAGAGACCCAGTACTTC.

The rearrangement uses TRBV15 and TRBJ2-7; TRBD1 might be the D (6 bases). This CDR3 is built from 14 residues. Germline V CDR1 and CDR2: LNHNV, YYDKDF (reference sequence). V gave up 3 bases and J gave up 3 bases, with 12 bases separating them. The CDR3 DNA follows: TGTGCCACCAGCAGGGTAGGACAGTTCTACGAGCAGTACTTC. It specifies CATSRVGQFYEQYF.

This clone was detected only once. V and J are TRBV5-4 and TRBJ1-1; 9 bases are shared with TRBD1. The trim removed 4 bases at V and 1 base at J, leaving 14 bases unmatched. Germline CDR1 is SGHNT and CDR2 is YYREEE (reference sequence). This CDR3 has 18 amino acids. The CDR3: CASSAVRAGTGWNTEAFF. Here the CDR3 DNA reads TGTGCCAGCAGCGCGGTTCGCGCCGGGACAGGGTGGAACACTGAAGCTTTCTTT.

This clone was seen a single time. The rearrangement uses TRBV11-2 and TRBJ2-7; 8 positions match TRBD1. V trimming: 3 bases; J trimming: 6 bases; junction bases outside the gene matches: 7. The CDR3 is 14 residues long. Germline CDR1 reads SGHAT; CDR2 reads FQNNGV. The CDR3 region is CASSLQGAIGEQYF. CDR3 in DNA: TGTGCCAGCAGCTTGCAGGGGGCAATAGGCGAGCAGTACTTC.

The chain uses TRBV5-1 and TRBJ2-5; 7 bases line up with TRBD1. CDR1 and CDR2 (germline): SGHRS, YFSETQ. J was trimmed by 7 bases and V by 4 bases; bases with no gene match: 10. There are 14 residues in the CDR3. CDR3 amino acids: CASSIPGQMATQYF. The CDR3 nucleotides are TGCGCCAGCAGCATCCCGGGACAGATGGCGACCCAGTACTTC.

This clone was seen more than once but under ten times. The V gene is TRBV15, the J gene TRBJ2-5, with 10 bases lining up with TRBD2. Trimming cost V 5 bases and J 5 bases; bases outside gene matches: 8. Germline-derived CDR1 and CDR2 are LNHNV and YYDKDF (reference sequence). The CDR3 runs to 15 residues. Here the CDR3 reads CATSRMLAGVETQYF. CDR3 nucleotide sequence: TGTGCCACCAGCCGAATGCTAGCGGGAGTGGAGACCCAGTACTTC.

The V and J genes are TRBV28 and TRBJ2-7, with D tentatively TRBD1 (5 bases). Germline loops: CDR1 MDHEN, CDR2 SYDVKM. V was trimmed by 6 bases and J by 1 base, leaving 16 bases between them. The CDR3 consists of 15 residues. As DNA, the CDR3 is TGTGCCAGCAGGCCAGCAGGGAACCCTTCCTACGAGCAGTACTTC. Its protein is CASRPAGNPSYEQYF.

This clone was seen once. This chain connects TRBV1 to TRBJ2-7; no check of the table's D call, TRBD2, against the DNA was made. TRBV1 is a pseudogene segment. This CDR3 spans 17 amino acids. CDR3 nucleotide sequence: TGCACCAGCAGCCAAGTATGTCGCGGGTCCAGCTCCTACGAGCAGTACTTC. Amino acids: CTSSQVCRGSSSYEQYF.

The rearrangement joins TRBV11-2 to TRBJ1-4; 9 bases are a match to TRBD1. CDR1 and CDR2 from the germline V gene are SGHAT and FQNNGV. The CDR3 length is 15 residues. V gave up 5 bases and J gave up 7 bases; unmatched junction bases: 8. CDR3 in amino acids: CASSPLQGAGEKLFF. Here the CDR3 DNA reads TGTGCCAGCAGCCCCTTACAGGGGGCCGGTGAAAAACTGTTTTTT. Supplemented by reference TRBV11-2 and TRBJ1-4, the full variable domain reads EAGVAQSPRYKIIEKRQSVAFWCNPISGHATLYWYQQILGQGPKLLIQFQNNGVVDDSQLPKDRFSAERLKGVDSTLKIQPAKLEDSAVYLCASSPLQGAGEKLFFGSGTQLSVL.

The chain has TRBV10-3 and TRBJ2-1, with 13 bases matching TRBD2. The CDR3 runs 22 residues. Germline values: CDR1 ENHRY, CDR2 SYGVKD. The junction had 20 bases not matched to a gene; V was cut back by 3 bases and J by 3 bases. CDR3 sequence (DNA): TGTGCCATCAGTGATTCAGGCAATTGGGAGACTAGCGGGAGGAAACACTACAATGAGCAGTTCTTC. Translation gives CAISDSGNWETSGRKHYNEQFF.

The gene calls are TRBV5-1 and TRBJ1-1; D not certain. CDR3 length: 13 residues. Germline V CDR1 and CDR2: SGHRS, YFSETQ. V dropped 3 bases and J dropped 1 base, with 7 bases sitting between them. CDR3 nucleotides: TGCGCCAGCAGCTCCCTCGGGAACACTGAAGCTTTCTTT. Protein: CASSSLGNTEAFF.

V is TRBV25-1 and J is TRBJ2-1; possible D gene TRBD2, 5 bases. V was cut by 5 bases and J by 3 bases, with 17 bases left in between. CDR3 size: 16 residues. CDR1 MGHDK and CDR2 SYGVNS come from the germline V gene. Here the CDR3 reads CASSLTGKWLYNEQFF. Written as DNA, the CDR3 is TGTGCCAGCAGTCTAACCGGGAAATGGCTCTACAATGAGCAGTTCTTC.

This sequence joins TRBV15 and TRBJ1-3, with TRBD1 matching over 8 bases. This CDR3 comprises 17 residues. Germline CDR1 reads LNHNV; CDR2 reads YYDKDF (reference sequence). The J segment lost 2 bases and the V segment lost 3 bases, leaving 9 bases of the junction unmatched. CDR3 DNA: TGTGCCACCAGCAGTCCCCTCAGGGGGCTTGCTGGAAACACCATATATTTT. Translating it yields CATSSPLRGLAGNTIYF.